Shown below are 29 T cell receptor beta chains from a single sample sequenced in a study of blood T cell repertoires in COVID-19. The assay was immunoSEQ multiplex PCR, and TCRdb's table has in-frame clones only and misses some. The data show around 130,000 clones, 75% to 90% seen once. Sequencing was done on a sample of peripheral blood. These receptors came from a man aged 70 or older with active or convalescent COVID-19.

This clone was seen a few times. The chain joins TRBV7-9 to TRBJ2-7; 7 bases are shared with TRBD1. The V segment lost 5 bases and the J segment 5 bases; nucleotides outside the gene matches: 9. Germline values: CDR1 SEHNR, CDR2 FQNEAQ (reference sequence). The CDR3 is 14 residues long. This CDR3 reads CASSTRQGVDEQYF. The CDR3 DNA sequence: TGTGCCAGCAGCACAAGACAGGGTGTCGACGAGCAGTACTTC.

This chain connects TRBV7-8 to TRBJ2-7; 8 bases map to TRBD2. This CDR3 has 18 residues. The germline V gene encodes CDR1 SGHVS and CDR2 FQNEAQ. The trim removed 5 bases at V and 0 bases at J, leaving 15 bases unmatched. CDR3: CASSLGRSGTSLSYEQYF. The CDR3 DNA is TGTGCCAGCAGCCTCGGCCGCTCCGGGACTAGTCTCTCCTACGAGCAGTACTTC.

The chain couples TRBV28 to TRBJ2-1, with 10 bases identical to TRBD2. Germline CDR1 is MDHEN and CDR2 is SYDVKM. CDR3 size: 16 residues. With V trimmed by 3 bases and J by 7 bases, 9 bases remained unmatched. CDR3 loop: CASSFALAGERNEQFF. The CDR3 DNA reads TGTGCCAGCAGTTTCGCTCTAGCGGGAGAAAGGAATGAGCAGTTCTTC.

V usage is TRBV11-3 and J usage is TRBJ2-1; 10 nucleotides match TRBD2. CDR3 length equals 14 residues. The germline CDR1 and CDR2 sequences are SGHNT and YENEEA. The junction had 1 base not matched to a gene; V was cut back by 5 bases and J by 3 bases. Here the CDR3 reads CASSPSGSYNEQFF. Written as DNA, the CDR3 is TGTGCCAGCAGCCCTAGCGGGAGCTACAATGAGCAGTTCTTC. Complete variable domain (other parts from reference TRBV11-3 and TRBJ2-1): EAGVVQSPRYKIIEKKQPVAFWCNPISGHNTLYWYLQNLGQGPELLIRYENEEAVDDSQLPKDRFSAERLKGVDSTLKIQPAELGDSAVYLCASSPSGSYNEQFFGPGTRLTVL.

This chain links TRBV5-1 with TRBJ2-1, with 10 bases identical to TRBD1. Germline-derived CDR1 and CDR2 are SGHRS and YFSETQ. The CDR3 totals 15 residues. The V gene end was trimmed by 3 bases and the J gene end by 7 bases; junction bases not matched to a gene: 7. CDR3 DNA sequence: TGCGCCAGCAGCTCTGGACAGGGGGGTGGGAATGAGCAGTTCTTC. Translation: CASSSGQGGGNEQFF. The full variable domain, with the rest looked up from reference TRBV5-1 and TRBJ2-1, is KAGVTQTPRYLIKTRGQQVTLSCSPISGHRSVSWYQQTPGQGLQFLFEYFSETQRNKGNFPGRFSGRQFSNSRSEMNVSTLELGDSALYLCASSSGQGGGNEQFFGPGTRLTVL.

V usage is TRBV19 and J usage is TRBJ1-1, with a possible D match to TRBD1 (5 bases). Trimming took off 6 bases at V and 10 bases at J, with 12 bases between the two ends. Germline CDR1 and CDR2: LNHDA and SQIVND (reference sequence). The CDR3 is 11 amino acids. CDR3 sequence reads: CASRSGGGAFF. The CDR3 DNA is TGTGCCAGTAGAAGTGGGGGAGGAGCTTTCTTT. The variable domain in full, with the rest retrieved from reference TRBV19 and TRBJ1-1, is DGGITQSPKYLFRKEGQNVTLSCEQNLNHDAMYWYRQDPGQGLRLIYYSQIVNDFQKGDIAEGYSVSREKKESFPLTVTSAQKNPTAFYLCASRSGGGAFFGQGTRLTVV.

CDR3 amino acids: CASSLGQGSGNTIYF. The CDR3 region has the DNA TGTGCCAGCAGCCTGGGACAGGGGTCTGGAAACACCATATATTTT. J is TRBJ1-3 and V is TRBV7-9, with TRBD1 matching over 10 bases. The V and J ends lost 5 bases and 1 base, in that order; junction bases with no gene match: 2. CDR3 length: 15 residues. Germline lookup yields CDR1 SEHNR and CDR2 FQNEAQ (reference sequence).

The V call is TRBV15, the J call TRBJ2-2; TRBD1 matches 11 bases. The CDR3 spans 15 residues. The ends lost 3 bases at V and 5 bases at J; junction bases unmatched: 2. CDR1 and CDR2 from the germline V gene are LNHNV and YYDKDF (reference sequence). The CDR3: CATSRGTGGTGELFF. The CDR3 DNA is TGTGCCACCAGCAGGGGGACAGGGGGGACCGGGGAGCTGTTTTTT.

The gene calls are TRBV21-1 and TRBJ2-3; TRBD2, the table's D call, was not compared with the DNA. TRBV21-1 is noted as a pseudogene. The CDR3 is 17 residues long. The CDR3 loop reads CASSKAGSSGSTDTQYF. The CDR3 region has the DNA TGTGCCAGCAGCAAAGCCGGTAGTAGCGGGAGCACAGATACGCAGTATTTT.

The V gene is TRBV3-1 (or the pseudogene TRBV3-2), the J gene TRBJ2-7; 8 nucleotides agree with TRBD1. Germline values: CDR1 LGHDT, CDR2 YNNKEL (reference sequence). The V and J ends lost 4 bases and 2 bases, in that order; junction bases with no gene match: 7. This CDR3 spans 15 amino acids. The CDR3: CASSRGDRRTYEQYF. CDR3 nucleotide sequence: TGTGCCAGCAGCCGGGGGGACAGGCGAACCTACGAGCAGTACTTC.

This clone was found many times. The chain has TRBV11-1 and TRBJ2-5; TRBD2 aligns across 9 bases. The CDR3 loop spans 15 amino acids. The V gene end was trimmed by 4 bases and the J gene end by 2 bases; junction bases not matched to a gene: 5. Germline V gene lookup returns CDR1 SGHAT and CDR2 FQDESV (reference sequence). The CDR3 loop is CASSSLAGRQETQYF. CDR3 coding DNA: TGTGCCAGCAGCTCGCTAGCGGGAAGGCAAGAGACCCAGTACTTC. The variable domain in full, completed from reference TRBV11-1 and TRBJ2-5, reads EAEVAQSPRYKITEKSQAVAFWCDPISGHATLYWYRQILGQGPELLVQFQDESVVDDSQLPKDRFSAERLKGVDSTLKIQPAELGDSAMYLCASSSLAGRQETQYFGPGTRLLVL.

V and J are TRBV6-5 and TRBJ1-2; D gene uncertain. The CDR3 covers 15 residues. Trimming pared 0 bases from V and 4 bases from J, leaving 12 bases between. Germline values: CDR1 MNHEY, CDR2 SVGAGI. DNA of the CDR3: TGTGCCAGCAGTTACTCAACGAGTGGCGGCTATGGCTACACCTTC. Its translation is CASSYSTSGGYGYTF.

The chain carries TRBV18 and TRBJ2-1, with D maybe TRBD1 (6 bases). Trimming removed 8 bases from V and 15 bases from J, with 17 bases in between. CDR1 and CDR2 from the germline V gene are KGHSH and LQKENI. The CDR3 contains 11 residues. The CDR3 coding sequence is TGTGCCAGCGCCAGCACCGGGACACGGTTCTTC. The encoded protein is CASASTGTRFF.

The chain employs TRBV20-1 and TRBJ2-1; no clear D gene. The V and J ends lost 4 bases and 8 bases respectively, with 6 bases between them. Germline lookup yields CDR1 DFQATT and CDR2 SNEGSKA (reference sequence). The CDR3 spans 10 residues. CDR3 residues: CSANRDEQFF. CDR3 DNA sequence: TGCAGTGCTAACCGGGATGAGCAGTTCTTC.

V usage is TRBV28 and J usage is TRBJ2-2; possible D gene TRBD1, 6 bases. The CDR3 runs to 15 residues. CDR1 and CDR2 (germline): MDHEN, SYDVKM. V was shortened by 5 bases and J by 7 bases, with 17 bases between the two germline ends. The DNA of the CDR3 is TGTGCCAGCAGTACCCACAGGGAGAAACGCGGGGAGCTGTTTTTT. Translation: CASSTHREKRGELFF.

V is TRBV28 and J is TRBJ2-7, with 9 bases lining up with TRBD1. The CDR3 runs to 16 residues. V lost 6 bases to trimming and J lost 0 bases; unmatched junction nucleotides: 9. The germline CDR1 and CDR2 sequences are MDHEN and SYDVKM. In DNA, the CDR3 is TGTGCCAGCAGCAAACCCGGGACAGGGAGCTCCTACGAGCAGTACTTC. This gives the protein CASSKPGTGSSYEQYF.

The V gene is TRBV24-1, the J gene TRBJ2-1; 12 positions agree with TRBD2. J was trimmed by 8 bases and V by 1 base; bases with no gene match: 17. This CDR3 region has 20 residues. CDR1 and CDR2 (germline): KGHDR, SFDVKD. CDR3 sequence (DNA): TGTGCCACCAGTGATTTTTCTGGGGGGCATAGACTAGCGGGGGTGCATGAGCAGTTCTTC. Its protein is CATSDFSGGHRLAGVHEQFF.

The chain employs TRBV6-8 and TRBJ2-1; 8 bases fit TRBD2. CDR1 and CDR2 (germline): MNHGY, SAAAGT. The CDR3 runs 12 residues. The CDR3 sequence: CGGLARLNEQFF. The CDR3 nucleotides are TGTGGTGGACTAGCTCGTCTGAATGAGCAGTTCTTC.

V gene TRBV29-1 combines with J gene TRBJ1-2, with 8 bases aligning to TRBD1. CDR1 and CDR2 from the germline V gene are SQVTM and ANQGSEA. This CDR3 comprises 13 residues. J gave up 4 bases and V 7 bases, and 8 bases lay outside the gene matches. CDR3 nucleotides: TGCAGCGCTCTGACAGGGGCGGGCTATGGCTACACCTTC. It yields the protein CSALTGAGYGYTF.

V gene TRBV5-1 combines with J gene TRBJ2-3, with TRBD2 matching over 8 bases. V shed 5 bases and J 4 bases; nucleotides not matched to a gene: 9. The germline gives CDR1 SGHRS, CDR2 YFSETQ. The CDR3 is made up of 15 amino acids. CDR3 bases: TGCGCCAGCAGAATGAGCGGGAGCCTCCCAGATACGCAGTATTTT. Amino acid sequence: CASRMSGSLPDTQYF.

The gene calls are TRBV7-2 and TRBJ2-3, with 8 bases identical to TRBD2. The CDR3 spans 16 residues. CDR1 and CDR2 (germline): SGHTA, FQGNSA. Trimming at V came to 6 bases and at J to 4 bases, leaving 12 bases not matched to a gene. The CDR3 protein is CASSLVLPGGADTQYF. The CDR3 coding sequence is TGTGCCAGCAGTCTGGTTCTGCCGGGAGGGGCAGATACGCAGTATTTT. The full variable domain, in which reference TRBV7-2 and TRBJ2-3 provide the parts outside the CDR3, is GAGVSQSPSNKVTEKGKDVELRCDPISGHTALYWYRQSLGQGLEFLIYFQGNSAPDKSGLPSDRFSAERTGGSVSTLTIQRTQQEDSAVYLCASSLVLPGGADTQYFGPGTRLTVL.

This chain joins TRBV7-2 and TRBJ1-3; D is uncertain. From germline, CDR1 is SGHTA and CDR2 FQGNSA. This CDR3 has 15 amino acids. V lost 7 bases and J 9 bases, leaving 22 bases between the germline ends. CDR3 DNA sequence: TGTGCCAGCACCTATCAACGGACTACGCCGGCCACCATATATTTT. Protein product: CASTYQRTTPATIYF.

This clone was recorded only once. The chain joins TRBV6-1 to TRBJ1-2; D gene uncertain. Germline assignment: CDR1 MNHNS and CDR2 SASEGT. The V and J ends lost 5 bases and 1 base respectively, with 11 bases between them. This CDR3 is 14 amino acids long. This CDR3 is CASSYGSGNYGYTF. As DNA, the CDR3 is TGTGCCAGCAGTTATGGGTCGGGTAACTATGGCTACACCTTC.

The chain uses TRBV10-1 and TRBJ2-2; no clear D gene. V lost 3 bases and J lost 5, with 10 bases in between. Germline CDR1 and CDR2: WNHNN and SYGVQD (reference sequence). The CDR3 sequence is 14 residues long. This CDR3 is CASSEWAFTGELFF. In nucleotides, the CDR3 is TGCGCCAGCAGTGAATGGGCTTTTACCGGGGAGCTGTTTTTT.

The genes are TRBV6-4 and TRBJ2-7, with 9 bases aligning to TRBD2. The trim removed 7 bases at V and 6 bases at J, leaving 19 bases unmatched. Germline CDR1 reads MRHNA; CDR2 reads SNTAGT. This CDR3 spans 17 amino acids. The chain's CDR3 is CASTVPPPSGRSSEQYF. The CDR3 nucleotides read TGTGCCAGCACCGTACCCCCCCCCAGCGGGAGGAGCTCCGAGCAGTACTTC.

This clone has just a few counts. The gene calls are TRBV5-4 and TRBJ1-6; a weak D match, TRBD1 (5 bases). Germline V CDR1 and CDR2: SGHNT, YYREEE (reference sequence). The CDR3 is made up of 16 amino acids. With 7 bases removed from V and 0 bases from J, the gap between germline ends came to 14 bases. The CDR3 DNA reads TGTGCCAGCCAAGTTGGGGGGAGCTCCTATAATTCACCCCTCCACTTT. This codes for CASQVGGSSYNSPLHF.

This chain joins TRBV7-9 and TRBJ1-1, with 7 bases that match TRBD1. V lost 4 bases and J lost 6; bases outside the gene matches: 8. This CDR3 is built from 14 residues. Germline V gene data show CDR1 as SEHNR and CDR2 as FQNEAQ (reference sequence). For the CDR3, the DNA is TGTGCCAGCAGCTCTTGGCAGGGGGTTGCTGAAGCTTTCTTT. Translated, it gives CASSSWQGVAEAFF.

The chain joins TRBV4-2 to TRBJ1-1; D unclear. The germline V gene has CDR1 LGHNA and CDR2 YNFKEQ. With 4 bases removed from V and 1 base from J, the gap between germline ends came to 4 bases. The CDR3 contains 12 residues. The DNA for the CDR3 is TGTGCCAGCAGCCGCGGGAACACTGAAGCTTTCTTT. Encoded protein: CASSRGNTEAFF.

The DNA of the CDR3 is TGTGCCAGTAGGGGTTTGGACTCAACGCAGTATTTT. Translated, it gives CASRGLDSTQYF. This chain links TRBV19 with TRBJ2-3, with a possible D match to TRBD2 (5 bases). The CDR3 contains 12 residues. Trimming removed 6 bases from V and 9 bases from J, with 13 bases in between. The germline V gene has CDR1 LNHDA and CDR2 SQIVND (reference sequence).